A single sample gave rise to the 21 T cell receptor beta chains below, sequenced in a study of CD8+CD57+ T cells in acquired aplastic anemia. Investigators profiled TCR beta VDJ and CDR3 from genomic DNA template. TCRdb re-called the reads through MiXCR, storing one row per CDR3 protein. The sample gives a few hundred thousand distinct CDR3 sequences, around 30% of which show up once; under 0.95% is in the top ten. Patients included in sequencing had previously demonstrated CD8+CD57+ cell expansion by flow cytometry. The sequencing input was sorted CD4+, CD8+, or CD8+CD57+ T cells (not recorded which) from PBMCs. These receptors originate from a human donor with aplastic anemia.

The chain uses TRBV10-3 and TRBJ2-2, with 7 bases matching TRBD1. There are 15 residues in the CDR3. With V trimmed by 3 bases and J by 6 bases, 7 bases remained unmatched. The germline V gene has CDR1 ENHRY and CDR2 SYGVKD. CDR3 sequence: CAISEQGYPAGELFF. In DNA form, the CDR3 reads TGTGCCATCAGTGAACAGGGGTACCCCGCCGGGGAGCTGTTTTTT.

This clonotype was seen at least ten times. The chain joins TRBV2 to TRBJ2-2, with a tentative D call TRBD1 (5 bases). This CDR3 spans 13 amino acids. V lost 2 bases to trimming and J lost 4 bases, with 5 bases between them. CDR1 is SNHLY and CDR2 is FYNNEI in the germline V gene. The CDR3 DNA follows: TGTGCCAGCAGTGAACAGGGCACCGGGGAGCTGTTTTTT. This encodes CASSEQGTGELFF.

This clonotype appeared a few times. This rearrangement joins TRBV19 to TRBJ2-1, with 7 bases aligning to TRBD1. Trimming cost V 5 bases and J 5 bases; bases outside gene matches: 3. CDR3 length: 13 amino acids. Germline V gives CDR1 LNHDA, CDR2 SQIVND (reference sequence). The CDR3 protein is CASSGTANNEQFF. CDR3 nucleotides: TGTGCCAGTAGTGGGACAGCGAACAATGAGCAGTTCTTC.

This clonotype was detected many times. This chain joins TRBV29-1 and TRBJ2-3; D gene uncertain. The CDR3 consists of 10 residues. CDR1 is SQVTM, CDR2 ANQGSEA, per germline. With 7 bases removed from V and 4 bases from J, the gap between germline ends came to 6 bases. CDR3 sequence: CSGASDTQYF. In DNA form, the CDR3 reads TGCAGCGGGGCGTCAGATACGCAGTATTTT.

This clonotype was seen just once. The chain has TRBV10-3 and TRBJ1-4; a possible D gene is TRBD1 (6 bases). The V gene's germline CDR1 is ENHRY and CDR2 SYGVKD. V was clipped by 0 bases and J by 4 bases, with 9 bases between them. The CDR3 is made up of 15 amino acids. The CDR3 DNA sequence: TGTGCCATCAGTGAGTCCGGGGGCCTTAATGAAAAACTGTTTTTT. Its translation is CAISESGGLNEKLFF.

This clonotype was observed a few times. Compared with germline, one end of the junction differs, possibly owing to a read error. This chain joins TRBV10-2 and TRBJ2-3; 12 bases map to TRBD2. CDR3 length: 16 amino acids. Germline V gives CDR1 WSHSY, CDR2 SAAADI. CDR3 coding DNA: TGTGCCAGCAGACTAGCGGGGGATACTAGCACAGATACGCAGTATTTT. Translating gives CASRLAGDTSTDTQYF.

This clonotype has just a few counts. The V and J genes are TRBV25-1 and TRBJ2-2; 7 bases agree with TRBD2. The junction had 9 bases not matched to a gene; V was cut back by 6 bases and J by 2 bases. Germline CDR1 is MGHDK and CDR2 is SYGVNS. The length of the CDR3 is 16 residues. CDR3 in amino acids: CASRAVGGGNTGELFF. Written as DNA, the CDR3 is TGTGCCAGCAGGGCAGTTGGCGGGGGTAACACCGGGGAGCTGTTTTTT.

The sample holds one count of this clonotype. The chain couples TRBV28 to TRBJ2-5; maybe TRBD2 (6 bases). The V gene's germline CDR1 is MDHEN and CDR2 SYDVKM. The CDR3 has 13 residues. The germline V and J ends were trimmed by 3 bases and 5 bases, with 10 bases remaining between them. The CDR3 protein is CASSFFGGETQYF. As DNA, the CDR3 is TGTGCCAGCAGTTTTTTTGGGGGGGAGACCCAGTACTTC.

This clonotype has a handful of counts. The chain joins TRBV11-1 to TRBJ2-3; 10 positions match TRBD2. With V trimmed by 3 bases and J by 0 bases, 3 bases remained unmatched. CDR3 length: 16 residues. Per the germline V gene, CDR1 is SGHAT and CDR2 is FQDESV (reference sequence). The chain's CDR3 is CASSFSSGSSTDTQYF. CDR3 DNA sequence: TGTGCCAGCAGCTTCTCTAGCGGGAGTAGCACAGATACGCAGTATTTT.

V usage is TRBV6-1 and J usage is TRBJ1-6; no clear D gene. Between the trimmed V and J ends, which lost 8 bases and 7 bases, there was a span of 12 bases. CDR1 is MNHNS, CDR2 SASEGT, per germline. This CDR3 is 13 amino acids long. CDR3 protein: CASLQDFNSPLHF. As DNA, the CDR3 is TGTGCCAGCTTGCAAGATTTCAATTCACCCCTCCACTTT.

V gene TRBV25-1 combines with J gene TRBJ2-7; 7 bases map to TRBD1. The CDR3 sequence is 15 residues long. The germline V gene encodes CDR1 MGHDK and CDR2 SYGVNS. V was pared by 10 bases and J by 6 bases, with 18 bases of the junction left unmatched. The CDR3 sequence: CATSGHDREAIEQYF. CDR3 bases: TGTGCCACCTCCGGACACGACAGGGAAGCGATCGAGCAGTACTTC.

The sample holds a few counts of this clonotype. J is TRBJ1-1 and V is TRBV12-3 or TRBV12-4; no clear D. CDR3 length: 13 amino acids. With 3 bases removed from V and 4 bases from J, the gap between germline ends came to 9 bases. The CDR3 region has the DNA TGTGCCAGCAGTTTTCAGCGGTCCACTGAAGCTTTCTTT. Its protein product is CASSFQRSTEAFF.

V is TRBV9 and J is TRBJ2-7; 12 nucleotides match TRBD2. Germline V CDR1 and CDR2: SGDLS, YYNGEE. The junction had 4 bases not matched to a gene; V was cut back by 1 base and J by 5 bases. The CDR3 covers 15 residues. The CDR3 reads CASSVLAGGGNEQYF. The CDR3 bases are TGTGCCAGCAGCGTACTAGCGGGAGGGGGCAACGAGCAGTACTTC.

The genes are TRBV2 and TRBJ1-3, with 8 positions matching TRBD1. Trimming took 5 bases from V and 4 from J; bases not matched to a gene: 7. The CDR3 is 15 residues long. Germline V gives CDR1 SNHLY, CDR2 FYNNEI. DNA for the CDR3: TGTGCCAGCAGTTTTACCGGGACAGGAGGAAACACCATATATTTT. Protein product: CASSFTGTGGNTIYF.

This clonotype was recorded at least ten times. This chain connects TRBV7-9 to TRBJ1-6, with unresolved D. Trimming left V 1 base short and J 5 bases short, with 9 bases between. Germline CDR1 is SEHNR and CDR2 is FQNEAQ (reference sequence). The CDR3 covers 15 residues. This CDR3 reads CASSLGAGDNSPLHF. Here the CDR3 DNA reads TGTGCCAGCAGCTTAGGGGCAGGAGATAATTCACCCCTCCACTTT.

This clonotype was counted many times. This rearrangement joins TRBV29-1 to TRBJ2-5; D may be TRBD2 (6 bases). The V end lost 8 bases, the J end lost 3 bases, and 13 bases lay between the germline ends. The germline CDR1 and CDR2 sequences are SQVTM and ANQGSEA. The CDR3 has 12 amino acids. The CDR3 loop is CSTLAWEETQYF. CDR3 coding DNA: TGCAGCACCCTAGCGTGGGAAGAGACCCAGTACTTC. The full variable domain, in which reference TRBV29-1 and TRBJ2-5 provide the parts outside the CDR3, is SAVISQKPSRDICQRGTSLTIQCQVDSQVTMMFWYRQQPGQSLTLIATANQGSEATYESGFVIDKFPISRPNLTFSTLTVSNMSPEDSSIYLCSTLAWEETQYFGPGTRLLVL.

This clonotype was observed many times. The gene calls are TRBV11-1 and TRBJ2-7; D possibly matches TRBD1 or TRBD2 (5 bases each). The CDR3 extends over 16 amino acids. Germline V lookup: CDR1 SGHAT, CDR2 FQDESV (reference sequence). V was cut by 1 base and J by 6 bases, with 19 bases left in between. CDR3 in DNA: TGTGCCAGCAGCTTAGTGGGCCCCATGGGGGTATCCGAGCAGTACTTC. It specifies CASSLVGPMGVSEQYF.

The gene calls are TRBV2 and TRBJ1-4; 8 bases fit TRBD1. Unmatched junction bases numbered 3, after V lost 8 bases and J lost 7 bases. This CDR3 is 12 amino acids long. Germline assignment: CDR1 SNHLY and CDR2 FYNNEI. The CDR3 nucleotides are TGTGCCAGCGACAGGGGTGGTGAAAAACTGTTTTTT. Translated: CASDRGGEKLFF.

This clonotype was observed a single time. The CDR3 nucleotides read TGTGCCGCCACCGATCCCGGACTACGTGAAGCTTTCTTT. Its protein product is CAATDPGLREAFF. V usage is TRBV25-1 and J usage is TRBJ1-1; D unclear. The CDR3 has 13 amino acids. Germline values: CDR1 MGHDK, CDR2 SYGVNS. Trimming left V 11 bases short and J 7 bases short, with 20 bases between.

This clonotype was seen just once. This sequence joins TRBV15 and TRBJ2-7; 8 bases agree with TRBD1. This CDR3 is 14 amino acids long. The ends lost 2 bases at V and 4 bases at J; junction bases unmatched: 4. Germline lookup yields CDR1 LNHNV and CDR2 YYDKDF (reference sequence). CDR3: CATSRQGARYEQYF. CDR3 sequence (DNA): TGTGCCACCAGCAGACAGGGGGCACGGTACGAGCAGTACTTC.

This chain joins TRBV7-2 and TRBJ1-2, with D unclear. CDR1 and CDR2 (germline): SGHTA, FQGNSA. Trimming stripped 6 bases from V and 3 bases from J, with 5 bases between. The CDR3 length is 11 residues. The CDR3 DNA sequence: TGTGCCAGCAGTGGGTACTATGGCTACACCTTC. Protein sequence: CASSGYYGYTF.